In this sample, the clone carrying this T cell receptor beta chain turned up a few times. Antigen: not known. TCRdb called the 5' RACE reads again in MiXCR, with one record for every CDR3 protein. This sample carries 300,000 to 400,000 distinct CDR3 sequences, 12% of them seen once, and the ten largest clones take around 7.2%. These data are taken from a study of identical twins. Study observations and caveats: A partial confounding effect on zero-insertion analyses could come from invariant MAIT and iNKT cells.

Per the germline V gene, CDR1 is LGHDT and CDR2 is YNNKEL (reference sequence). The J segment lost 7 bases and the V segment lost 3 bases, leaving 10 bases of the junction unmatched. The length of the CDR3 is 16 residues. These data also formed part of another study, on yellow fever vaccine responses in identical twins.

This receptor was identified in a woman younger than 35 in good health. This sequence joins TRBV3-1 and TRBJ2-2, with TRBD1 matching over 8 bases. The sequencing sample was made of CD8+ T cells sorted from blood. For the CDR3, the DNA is TGTGCCAGCAGCCACCATAGGACAGGGCGTTTCGGGGAGCTGTTTTTT. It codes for CASSHHRTGRFGELFF.